The present entry profiles one T cell receptor beta chain with its context. Replicate PCRs run on sorted subsets employed 200 ng DNA, approximately 30,000 T cell genomes. Sequenced by immunoSEQ multiplex PCR; TCRdb stores in-frame clones only, minus some. The data show around 1,100,000 clones, approximately 80% seen once. The data derive from a study of shared clonotypes between healthy human individuals. The CDR3 has 15 amino acids. CDR1 is SGHAT, CDR2 FQDESV, per germline (reference sequence). The V gene lost 8 bases and the J gene lost 0 bases, with 16 bases spanning the gap. The sequencing sample was made of memory CD4+ T cells from PBMCs. Subset defined: CD45RA-negative fraction. The chain carries TRBV11-1 and TRBJ1-1, with no clear D. The receptor was derived from a man aged 18 to 30 in good health. Some clones in this sample may be carry-over from other donors' samples. Written as DNA, the CDR3 is TGTGCCAGCGGCCCAAGGCAGGCCGTGAACACTGAAGCTTTCTTT. This translates into CASGPRQAVNTEAFF. Filled out from reference TRBV11-1 and TRBJ1-1, the complete variable domain reads EAEVAQSPRYKITEKSQAVAFWCDPISGHATLYWYRQILGQGPELLVQFQDESVVDDSQLPKDRFSAERLKGVDSTLKIQPAELGDSAMYLCASGPRQAVNTEAFFGQGTRLTVV.